This T cell receptor (beta chain) was retrieved from a study of a mutant IDH1 vaccine in newly diagnosed glioma. About the research overall: Either 4-6 weeks after radiotherapy alone or alongside temozolomide, vaccination was begun. There were roughly 62% males and 37.5% females among treated patients, whose mean age was about 41 years.

Measured with immunoSEQ multiplex PCR; TCRdb has only the in-frame clones, and not every one. Here the sample spans 40,000 to 50,000 clones, roughly 79% being singletons. As to time point: week 23, last vaccination. Each dose delivered 300 ug of mutant IDH1 20-mer peptide subcutaneously with imiquimod. Germline lookup yields CDR1 LNHDA and CDR2 SQIVND (reference sequence). The CDR3 has 13 amino acids. Deletions cut 5 bases from V and 0 bases from J, with 7 bases between. A word on this clone: As yet, its antigen is unknown.

Points from the study as a whole: Whatever changes occurred in top peripheral T cell clonotypes seemed unrelated to pseudoprogression. Across multiple MHC alleles, around 93% of patients had vaccine-induced responses.

The sample in question was PBMCs, obtained from a glioma patient whose treatment included an IDH1 peptide vaccine. This sequence originates from a woman aged 40 to 55 with glioma. Some clones in this sample may be carry-over from other donors' samples. V is TRBV19 and J is TRBJ2-5; D perhaps matches TRBD2 (6 bases). The CDR3 DNA sequence: TGTGCCAGTAGTGGGGACTACCAAGAGACCCAGTACTTC. Its protein product is CASSGDYQETQYF.